A single sample is the source of the 28 T cell receptor beta chains below, sequenced in a study of cytomegalovirus exposure and HLA in healthy donors. The PCR employed 60 Vbeta primers together with 13 Jbeta primers. TCRdb's table, derived via immunoSEQ multiplex PCR, lists solely in-frame clones and lacks some. The repertoire holds over 130,000 clones, under 90% seen once, with more than 2.5% in the top ten. Sample: PBMCs. The receptors come from a male donor in good health and CMV-seronegative.

This rearrangement joins TRBV4-1 to TRBJ2-6, with 9 nucleotides matching TRBD1. Germline assignment: CDR1 MGHRA and CDR2 YSYEKL. This CDR3 region has 17 residues. Trimming removed 4 bases from V and 2 bases from J; junction bases left unmatched: 6. The DNA of the CDR3 is TGCGCCAGCAGCCGCGGGACAGGGTCAACTGGGGCCAACGTCCTGACTTTC. Amino acids: CASSRGTGSTGANVLTF.

The rearrangement uses TRBV7-2 and TRBJ1-5; D perhaps matches TRBD1 (5 bases). V was cut by 5 bases and J by 5 bases, with 10 bases left in between. The CDR3 runs 13 residues. CDR1 is SGHTA, CDR2 FQGNSA, per germline. The DNA for the CDR3 is TGTGCCAGCAGCCCTCGGGGGGATCAGCCCCAGCATTTT. It specifies CASSPRGDQPQHF.

This rearrangement joins TRBV5-1 to TRBJ2-1, with TRBD1 identical over 7 bases. J lost 7 bases, V lost 4 bases, and 14 bases had no gene match. The germline gives CDR1 SGHRS, CDR2 YFSETQ. The CDR3 runs to 16 residues. In DNA form, the CDR3 reads TGCGCCAGCAGCGGGGACCTGGGACAGAGTGAGAATGAGCAGTTCTTC. Translation: CASSGDLGQSENEQFF.

This clone was picked up a small number of times. For the CDR3, the DNA is TGTGCCAGCAGCTTTGGAGGGCCTAACTATGGCTACACCTTC. This codes for CASSFGGPNYGYTF. This chain connects TRBV11-2 to TRBJ1-2; D remains ambiguous. This CDR3 has 14 residues. Trimming cost V 3 bases and J 0 bases, with 8 bases left between them. Per the germline V gene, CDR1 is SGHAT and CDR2 is FQNNGV.

V is TRBV5-6 and J is TRBJ2-7; 7 bases are a match to TRBD2. The V gene end was trimmed by 1 base and the J gene end by 1 base; junction bases not matched to a gene: 8. CDR1 and CDR2 (germline): SGHDT, YYEEEE. This CDR3 region has 16 residues. DNA for the CDR3: TGTGCCAGCAGCTTGCGGGGGGTGAGGGAGTCCTACGAGCAGTACTTC. Its translation: CASSLRGVRESYEQYF. Looking up the rest from reference TRBV5-6 and TRBJ2-7 gives the full variable domain: DAGVTQSPTHLIKTRGQQVTLRCSPKSGHDTVSWYQQALGQGPQFIFQYYEEEERQRGNFPDRFSGHQFPNYSSELNVNALLLGDSALYLCASSLRGVRESYEQYFGPGTRLTVT.

The CDR3 DNA reads TGTGCCAGCAGTTACGGGGAGAACAATGAGCAGTTCTTC. Residues: CASSYGENNEQFF. The V gene is TRBV6-5, the J gene TRBJ2-1, with TRBD2 as a possible D gene (5 bases). Germline assignment: CDR1 MNHEY and CDR2 SVGAGI. Trimming stripped 2 bases from V and 5 bases from J, with 7 bases between. This CDR3 has 13 residues.

The genes are TRBV5-5 and TRBJ2-7; no clear D. With 6 bases removed from V and 5 bases from J, the gap between germline ends came to 24 bases. The CDR3 loop spans 16 amino acids. Per the germline V gene, CDR1 is SGHKS and CDR2 is YYEKEE (reference sequence). The CDR3, as DNA: TGTGCCAGCACCACTGGGTACTGGAGCGAAGTACACGAGCAGTACTTC. Translated, it gives CASTTGYWSEVHEQYF.

The V call is TRBV7-2, the J call TRBJ2-6, with D unclear. The CDR3 covers 16 residues. Per the germline V gene, CDR1 is SGHTA and CDR2 is FQGNSA. V was trimmed by 2 bases and J by 0 bases, leaving 8 bases between them. Here the CDR3 DNA reads TGTGCCAGCAGCTTAAGTCAGGCCTCTGGGGCCAACGTCCTGACTTTC. Its protein is CASSLSQASGANVLTF. The full variable domain, its missing parts supplied by reference TRBV7-2 and TRBJ2-6, is GAGVSQSPSNKVTEKGKDVELRCDPISGHTALYWYRQSLGQGLEFLIYFQGNSAPDKSGLPSDRFSAERTGGSVSTLTIQRTQQEDSAVYLCASSLSQASGANVLTFGAGSRLTVL.

This chain connects TRBV6-5 to TRBJ1-1; 9 nucleotides line up with TRBD1. The CDR3 extends over 14 amino acids. Per germline, CDR1 MNHEY and CDR2 SVGAGI. The junction had 5 bases not matched to a gene; V was cut back by 4 bases and J by 5 bases. The CDR3, as DNA: TGTGCCAGCAGTTTGGACAGGGGAGGAACTGAAGCTTTCTTT. Protein sequence: CASSLDRGGTEAFF.

The V call is TRBV6-5, the J call TRBJ1-4; 7 bases line up with TRBD1. The germline V gene has CDR1 MNHEY and CDR2 SVGAGI. J was trimmed by 3 bases and V by 7 bases; bases with no gene match: 8. This CDR3 has 15 amino acids. The CDR3 DNA is TGTGCCAGCAACCCCGACGGGACAGCTAATGAAAAACTGTTTTTT. As protein: CASNPDGTANEKLFF.

The rearrangement uses TRBV2 and TRBJ2-1, with D unclear. CDR1 is SNHLY, CDR2 FYNNEI, per germline. CDR3 length: 15 amino acids. V lost 4 bases, J lost 5 bases, and 15 bases lay in between. The CDR3 sequence: CASSVTPLTNNEQFF. Written as DNA, the CDR3 is TGTGCCAGCAGTGTGACACCTTTAACCAACAATGAGCAGTTCTTC.

The chain uses TRBV30 and TRBJ1-1; D not certain. CDR3 length: 11 amino acids. Per germline, CDR1 GTSNPN and CDR2 SVGIG (reference sequence). V lost 4 bases and J lost 1, with 4 bases in between. In nucleotides, the CDR3 is TGTGCCTGGAAGCGGAACACTGAAGCTTTCTTT. This encodes CAWKRNTEAFF.

The chain has TRBV9 and TRBJ2-2, with 13 positions matching TRBD2. Germline V gene sequence: CDR1 SGDLS, CDR2 YYNGEE. The CDR3 is 15 residues long. V was pared by 0 bases and J by 8 bases, with 1 base of the junction left unmatched. CDR3 region: CASSVGGLAGGELFF. The CDR3, as DNA: TGTGCCAGCAGCGTAGGGGGACTAGCGGGAGGGGAGCTGTTTTTT.

V is TRBV10-3 and J is TRBJ1-4, with 8 positions matching TRBD1. The V segment lost 5 bases and the J segment 8 bases; nucleotides outside the gene matches: 10. The CDR3 totals 15 residues. Per germline, CDR1 ENHRY and CDR2 SYGVKD. CDR3 protein: CAISHSQGAREKLFF. Written as DNA, the CDR3 is TGTGCCATCAGTCACTCTCAGGGGGCAAGGGAAAAACTGTTTTTT.

V gene TRBV5-4 combines with J gene TRBJ2-3; the D is unclear. This CDR3 is 14 amino acids long. Germline V gene lookup returns CDR1 SGHNT and CDR2 YYREEE (reference sequence). V gave up 0 bases and J gave up 1 base, with 6 bases separating them. CDR3 sequence: CASSLGPGTDTQYF. The CDR3, as DNA: TGTGCCAGCAGCTTGGGTCCGGGCACAGATACGCAGTATTTT.

The chain's CDR3 is CAGSTGISYEQYF. The CDR3 nucleotides are TGTGCCGGGTCGACAGGCATCAGCTACGAGCAGTACTTC. The V gene is TRBV5-4, the J gene TRBJ2-7, with a tentative D call TRBD1 (6 bases). Germline V gives CDR1 SGHNT, CDR2 YYREEE (reference sequence). Deletions cut 10 bases from V and 3 bases from J, with 17 bases between. There are 13 residues in the CDR3.

The rearrangement links TRBV29-1 to TRBJ2-1; 7 nucleotides align to TRBD2. Germline V gene sequence: CDR1 SQVTM, CDR2 ANQGSEA. The trim removed 7 bases at V and 6 bases at J, leaving 9 bases unmatched. The CDR3 extends over 13 amino acids. The CDR3 sequence: CSGSTRTSNEQFF. For the CDR3, the DNA is TGCAGCGGATCCACCCGGACTAGCAATGAGCAGTTCTTC.

Here the CDR3 reads CASSMLMGQLDTQYF. CDR3 bases: TGTGCCAGTAGTATGTTAATGGGGCAGCTAGATACGCAGTATTTT. V usage is TRBV19 and J usage is TRBJ2-3; D is possibly TRBD1 (5 bases). V was trimmed by 3 bases and J by 5 bases, leaving 15 bases between them. Per the germline V gene, CDR1 is LNHDA and CDR2 is SQIVND (reference sequence). CDR3 length: 15 residues.

In DNA form, the CDR3 reads TGTGCCAGCAGCCTCACGAGGGGGGAGCTGTTTTTT. It specifies CASSLTRGELFF. This chain connects TRBV11-2 to TRBJ2-2; D remains unclear. The CDR3 runs to 12 residues. Germline V gives CDR1 SGHAT, CDR2 FQNNGV. Trimming stripped 5 bases from V and 8 bases from J, with 9 bases between.

The rearrangement links TRBV19 to TRBJ2-1, with a tentative D call TRBD1 (6 bases). The CDR3 consists of 14 residues. CDR1 and CDR2 from the germline V gene are LNHDA and SQIVND (reference sequence). V shed 3 bases and J shed 6 bases, with 12 bases lying between them. In DNA form, the CDR3 reads TGTGCCAGTAGTATGGGGGCTCTCTTCAATGAGCAGTTCTTC. It encodes CASSMGALFNEQFF.

V is TRBV7-9 and J is TRBJ1-2; the D gene is possibly TRBD1 (5 bases). This CDR3 has 13 amino acids. Germline V gene sequence: CDR1 SEHNR, CDR2 FQNEAQ (reference sequence). Trimming took off 2 bases at V and 7 bases at J, with 11 bases between the two ends. The CDR3 nucleotides are TGTGCCAGCAGCTTACCCCAAAGGGGTGGCTACACCTTC. Its protein product is CASSLPQRGGYTF.

V is TRBV5-1 and J is TRBJ2-3; 12 positions match TRBD2. The CDR3 contains 16 residues. After removal of 0 bases from V and 3 bases from J, the junction contained 2 bases not matched to a gene. CDR1 SGHRS and CDR2 YFSETQ come from the germline V gene. As DNA, the CDR3 is TGCGCCAGCAGCTTGGCCGGGACTAGCGGGACAGATACGCAGTATTTT. Translated: CASSLAGTSGTDTQYF.

The chain combines TRBV27 with TRBJ2-1; TRBD1 matches at 10 bases. V trimming: 6 bases; J trimming: 2 bases; junction bases outside the gene matches: 1. CDR1 MNHEY and CDR2 SMNVEV come from the germline V gene (reference sequence). The CDR3 covers 14 residues. CDR3 DNA: TGTGCCAGCAGCGACAGGGGGCCCTACAATGAGCAGTTCTTC. Translation gives CASSDRGPYNEQFF.

The CDR3 protein is CASSQDLEGGYTF. CDR3 DNA: TGCGCCAGCAGCCAAGATCTTGAGGGTGGCTACACCTTC. The rearrangement uses TRBV4-3 and TRBJ1-2; D is ambiguous. This CDR3 is 13 amino acids long. With 0 bases removed from V and 7 bases from J, the gap between germline ends came to 9 bases. Germline V lookup: CDR1 LGHNA, CDR2 YSLEER.

V is TRBV7-2 and J is TRBJ2-3, with D unresolved. CDR3 length: 13 amino acids. Germline lookup yields CDR1 SGHTA and CDR2 FQGNSA. Trimming shortened V by 3 bases and J by 5 bases, and 9 bases separated the two germline ends. The CDR3 protein is CASSFGERDTQYF. Written as DNA, the CDR3 is TGTGCCAGCAGCTTTGGTGAGAGAGATACGCAGTATTTT.

This chain uses TRBV28 with TRBJ2-5; D possibly corresponds to TRBD2 (6 bases). This CDR3 is built from 15 residues. V gave up 2 bases and J gave up 2 bases, with 12 bases separating them. Germline CDR1 is MDHEN and CDR2 is SYDVKM. DNA of the CDR3: TGTGCCAGCAGTTTACCCACGCGGGGTCAAGAGACCCAGTACTTC. The encoded protein is CASSLPTRGQETQYF.

This sequence joins TRBV6-6 and TRBJ1-2; D unresolved. The V gene's germline CDR1 is MNHNY and CDR2 SVGAGI (reference sequence). This CDR3 is 14 amino acids long. V lost 0 bases to trimming and J lost 9 bases, with 14 bases between them. CDR3 residues: CASSYSGLPGSYTF. CDR3 nucleotides: TGTGCCAGCAGTTACTCAGGGCTACCCGGGAGCTACACCTTC.

The chain employs TRBV4-1 and TRBJ2-1, with 7 positions matching TRBD2. Germline-derived CDR1 and CDR2 are MGHRA and YSYEKL. V shed 0 bases, J shed 6 bases, and the junction held 8 bases outside the gene matches. This CDR3 has 16 amino acids. CDR3 protein: CASSQDRRESVNEQFF. The CDR3 DNA reads TGCGCCAGCAGCCAAGATCGGCGGGAGTCGGTCAATGAGCAGTTCTTC.